This TCR beta chain was identified in a study of blood T cell repertoires in COVID-19. Study context: COVID-19 samples collected from the United States, Italy and Spain covered acute and convalescent phases. Nucleic acid was either cDNA or gDNA, and it came from T cells, B-cell-depleted T cells, or PBMCs.

The J segment lost 2 bases and the V segment lost 6 bases, leaving 8 bases of the junction unmatched. Looked up from germline, CDR1 is MGHRA and CDR2 is YSYEKL. There are 15 residues in the CDR3. Original handling: Reference gene primers were amplified, and this amplification served to estimate nucleated cell counts. Only in-frame clones appear in the TCRdb table, and some are missing; sequencing was by immunoSEQ multiplex PCR. From that table come the V and J calls and clone size; the DNA was used to work out D and trimming. The top ten hold over 3.5% of the sample, which has 250,000 to 350,000 clones, 70% to 90% seen once.

Sequenced input: peripheral blood. The TCR was taken from a woman between 50 and 59 years old with active or convalescent COVID-19. The genes are TRBV4-1 and TRBJ2-7; 9 nucleotides match TRBD1. The CDR3 DNA reads as TGCGCCAGCAGTTCTCCGGGACAGGGTACCTACGAGCAGTACTTC. Translating gives CASSSPGQGTYEQYF.